These 21 T cell receptor beta chains originate from one sample sequenced in a study of CD8 T cells in Susac syndrome. RNA totalling about 0.5 to 1 ug underwent reverse transcription with random hexamers. TCRdb itself ran the immunoSEQ multiplex PCR reads through MiXCR, one entry per CDR3 protein. The table lists 150,000 to 200,000 distinct CDR3 sequences, about 93% of them singletons, with 0.095% to 0.1% in the top ten. Sequenced sample: CD4+ T cells from PBMCs. The receptors here all came from a human donor with Susac syndrome.

This chain connects TRBV9 to TRBJ2-3; 9 nucleotides match TRBD1. This CDR3 region has 16 residues. Trimming at V came to 3 bases and at J to 5 bases, leaving 10 bases not matched to a gene. Germline lookup yields CDR1 SGDLS and CDR2 YYNGEE. The CDR3 bases are TGTGCCAGCAGCGGAAGACAGGGGGTCAGTGGAGATACGCAGTATTTT. Translation: CASSGRQGVSGDTQYF.

CDR3 in DNA: TGTGCCAGCAGTCGGGAAGACAGGGCCTATAGCAATCAGCCCCAGCATTTT. Residues: CASSREDRAYSNQPQHF. This rearrangement joins TRBV28 to TRBJ1-5; the match to TRBD1 covers 7 bases. V trimming: 5 bases; J trimming: 0 bases; junction bases outside the gene matches: 10. This CDR3 has 17 amino acids. CDR1 and CDR2 from the germline V gene are MDHEN and SYDVKM. Drawing the rest from reference TRBV28 and TRBJ1-5, the complete variable domain is DVKVTQSSRYLVKRTGEKVFLECVQDMDHENMFWYRQDPGLGLRLIYFSYDVKMKEKGDIPEGYSVSREKKERFSLILESASTNQTSMYLCASSREDRAYSNQPQHFGDGTRLSIL.

This clonotype was recorded only once. The V call is TRBV20-1, the J call TRBJ2-4; D tentatively reads TRBD1 or TRBD2 (5 bases each). The CDR3 totals 17 residues. Germline V gene lookup returns CDR1 DFQATT and CDR2 SNEGSKA (reference sequence). V shed 0 bases and J shed 0 bases, with 15 bases lying between them. The CDR3 coding sequence is TGCAGTGCTAGAGATGAGGGGAGAACACGAGCCAAAAACATTCAGTACTTC. This codes for CSARDEGRTRAKNIQYF.

V is TRBV19 and J is TRBJ1-6; 10 positions agree with TRBD1. The germline gives CDR1 LNHDA, CDR2 SQIVND (reference sequence). Losses at the gene ends were 3 bases for V and 8 bases for J; bases not matched to a gene: 1. This CDR3 comprises 14 residues. As DNA, the CDR3 is TGTGCCAGTAGTATCGGGACAGGGGATTCACCCCTCCACTTT. This codes for CASSIGTGDSPLHF. Based on the CDR3 plus reference TRBV19 and TRBJ1-6, the full variable domain is DGGITQSPKYLFRKEGQNVTLSCEQNLNHDAMYWYRQDPGQGLRLIYYSQIVNDFQKGDIAEGYSVSREKKESFPLTVTSAQKNPTAFYLCASSIGTGDSPLHFGNGTRLTVT.

The chain couples TRBV30 to TRBJ1-2, with D uncertain. This CDR3 has 13 residues. CDR1 GTSNPN and CDR2 SVGIG come from the germline V gene (reference sequence). The ends were cut back, 0 bases at V and 7 bases at J, with 12 bases in the middle. The CDR3 DNA sequence: TGTGCCTGGAGTGTAAGTTCTCACACTGGCTACACCTTC. Translated, it gives CAWSVSSHTGYTF.

V is TRBV7-2 and J is TRBJ2-5; the D gene is possibly TRBD2 (6 bases). V was trimmed by 6 bases and J by 7 bases, leaving 21 bases between them. This CDR3 region has 15 residues. Germline loops: CDR1 SGHTA, CDR2 FQGNSA. The CDR3 sequence: CASRQGGANGGTQYF. In DNA form, the CDR3 reads TGTGCCAGCAGGCAGGGCGGGGCCAACGGAGGGACCCAGTACTTC.

The chain carries TRBV2 and TRBJ2-3; no firm D call. The V gene's germline CDR1 is SNHLY and CDR2 FYNNEI. V was trimmed by 6 bases and J by 1 base, leaving 11 bases between them. CDR3 length equals 14 residues. CDR3: CASRVSKGTDTQYF. CDR3 sequence (DNA): TGTGCCAGCAGGGTATCCAAGGGCACAGATACGCAGTATTTT.

V gene TRBV7-6 combines with J gene TRBJ2-1; TRBD2 agrees at 11 bases. CDR3 length equals 17 residues. CDR1 SGHVS and CDR2 FNYEAQ come from the germline V gene. The ends lost 2 bases at V and 4 bases at J; junction bases unmatched: 7. CDR3 DNA: TGTGCCAGCAGCTTACGGCCAGGGACTAGCGGATACAATGAGCAGTTCTTC. Translating gives CASSLRPGTSGYNEQFF.

The genes are TRBV20-1 and TRBJ1-2; D not certain. V dropped 4 bases and J dropped 1 base, with 7 bases sitting between them. The germline V gene has CDR1 DFQATT and CDR2 SNEGSKA (reference sequence). The CDR3 extends over 12 amino acids. CDR3 DNA: TGCAGTGCTACGGTGTTTAACTATGGCTACACCTTC. It specifies CSATVFNYGYTF.

CDR3 nucleotide sequence: TGCAGTGCTCAGACAGTTAACACTGAAGCTTTCTTT. It translates to CSAQTVNTEAFF. This sequence joins TRBV20-1 and TRBJ1-1; TRBD1 is a possible D gene (5 bases). With 5 bases removed from V and 2 bases from J, the gap between germline ends came to 9 bases. This CDR3 region has 12 residues. The germline CDR1 and CDR2 sequences are DFQATT and SNEGSKA (reference sequence).

The CDR3 bases are TGTGCCAGCAGCCCATTAGCGGGAGATCTAGATACGCAGTATTTT. This sequence encodes CASSPLAGDLDTQYF. The rearrangement links TRBV6-4 to TRBJ2-3; the match to TRBD2 covers 9 bases. Germline V gives CDR1 MRHNA, CDR2 SNTAGT. With V trimmed by 6 bases and J by 5 bases, 9 bases remained unmatched. The CDR3 runs 15 residues.

This CDR3 is CASSFEWVGQPQHF. The CDR3 DNA follows: TGTGCCAGCAGTTTTGAGTGGGTGGGTCAGCCCCAGCATTTT. V gene TRBV28 combines with J gene TRBJ1-5, with unresolved D. Germline V gene data show CDR1 as MDHEN and CDR2 as SYDVKM. With 3 bases removed from V and 6 bases from J, the gap between germline ends came to 12 bases. This CDR3 has 14 amino acids.

V gene TRBV5-1 combines with J gene TRBJ2-7; 7 bases agree with TRBD1. J was trimmed by 3 bases and V by 4 bases; bases with no gene match: 10. Germline CDR1 reads SGHRS; CDR2 reads YFSETQ. CDR3 length: 15 residues. CDR3 DNA: TGCGCCAGCAGCGTCGCCGGGACAGCGAGCTACGAGCAGTACTTC. Translated: CASSVAGTASYEQYF.

The chain employs TRBV20-1 and TRBJ2-2; no firm D call. There are 13 residues in the CDR3. Germline V CDR1 and CDR2: DFQATT, SNEGSKA (reference sequence). Deletions cut 6 bases from V and 6 bases from J, with 14 bases between. The CDR3: CSAPGLGSGELFF. The CDR3 coding sequence is TGCAGTGCCCCTGGGTTGGGGTCCGGGGAGCTGTTTTTT.

In DNA, the CDR3 is TGTGCCAGCAGCCCCCCTTTGGGACAGGGAGGGAGCACTGAAGCTTTCTTT. Protein: CASSPPLGQGGSTEAFF. The chain employs TRBV12-3 or TRBV12-4 and TRBJ1-1; 9 bases fit TRBD1. V shed 6 bases and J 4 bases; nucleotides not matched to a gene: 15. This CDR3 contains 17 residues.

The gene calls are TRBV5-5 and TRBJ1-1; 9 nucleotides align to TRBD1. Germline loops: CDR1 SGHKS, CDR2 YYEKEE (reference sequence). This CDR3 contains 15 residues. Trimming took 4 bases from V and 1 from J; bases not matched to a gene: 5. The chain's CDR3 is CASSATGGRNTEAFF. CDR3 bases: TGTGCCAGCAGCGCTACAGGGGGCAGGAACACTGAAGCTTTCTTT.

The V call is TRBV9, the J call TRBJ2-5, with D unresolved. Deletions cut 8 bases from V and 4 bases from J, with 24 bases between. This CDR3 comprises 16 residues. From germline, CDR1 is SGDLS and CDR2 YYNGEE. Written as DNA, the CDR3 is TGTGCCAGTCTCCGTAGAATAGGTTCGGCCCCAGAGACCCAGTACTTC. This codes for CASLRRIGSAPETQYF.

The rearrangement uses TRBV7-9 and TRBJ2-1; possible D gene TRBD2, 5 bases. The CDR3 runs to 13 residues. V was pared by 2 bases and J by 10 bases, with 12 bases between. Germline loops: CDR1 SEHNR, CDR2 FQNEAQ (reference sequence). The CDR3 nucleotides read TGTGCCAGCAGCTTAATCGATCGGGAAGAGCAGTTCTTC. This codes for CASSLIDREEQFF.

The chain uses TRBV14 and TRBJ2-2; D is possibly TRBD1 (6 bases). This CDR3 spans 18 amino acids. The V gene lost 0 bases and the J gene lost 7 bases, with 21 bases spanning the gap. The germline gives CDR1 SGHDN, CDR2 FVKESK. Here the CDR3 DNA reads TGTGCCAGCAGCCAAGACCCGGACGAAACAGGGTTAGGCGGGGAGCTGTTTTTT. Its translation is CASSQDPDETGLGGELFF.

In DNA, the CDR3 is TGTGCCAGCAGTTACGGAGGGACAGGGGTTCTAGAGACCCAGTACTTC. Residues: CASSYGGTGVLETQYF. The chain has TRBV6-5 and TRBJ2-5; 10 positions match TRBD1. CDR3 length equals 16 residues. Germline trimming cut 2 bases from V and 4 bases from J; bases unmatched to any gene: 7. Germline V gives CDR1 MNHEY, CDR2 SVGAGI.

In this sample, this clonotype turned up once. This chain connects TRBV29-1 to TRBJ1-2, with a weak D call TRBD1 (5 bases). Per germline, CDR1 SQVTM and CDR2 ANQGSEA. V was cut by 4 bases and J by 1 base, with 19 bases left in between. The CDR3 consists of 16 residues. CDR3 protein: CSVGIPWAGNNYGYTF. Written as DNA, the CDR3 is TGCAGCGTTGGAATCCCTTGGGCAGGGAATAACTATGGCTACACCTTC. The whole variable domain, filled in from reference TRBV29-1 and TRBJ1-2, reads SAVISQKPSRDICQRGTSLTIQCQVDSQVTMMFWYRQQPGQSLTLIATANQGSEATYESGFVIDKFPISRPNLTFSTLTVSNMSPEDSSIYLCSVGIPWAGNNYGYTFGSGTRLTVV.